This TCR beta chain was sequenced for a study of cytomegalovirus exposure and HLA in healthy donors. The wider study: Unique TCR beta sequences numbering fewer than 130 million came from 150 million to 200 million T cells in an earlier analysis.

The study ran its PCR with 60 Vbeta and 13 Jbeta primers. Assay used: immunoSEQ multiplex PCR; TCRdb lists only in-frame clones, some missing. The sample lists over 150,000 clones, around 77% occurring once. The CDR3 totals 15 residues. Trimming stripped 3 bases from V and 0 bases from J, with 10 bases between. Germline V gives CDR1 SGHDT, CDR2 YYEEEE. Broader study findings: Available immune exposure information covered CMV serostatus only. Listed as cytomegalovirus-associated were 170 or so TCR beta chains. In a later analysis, parvovirus B19, influenza, CMV and Epstein-Barr virus appeared linked to several top co-occurrence clusters.

A word on this clone: Its antigen remains unknown.

V is TRBV5-6 and J is TRBJ1-3, with D hard to call. Sequenced material: PBMCs. The clonotype originates from a woman in her thirties in good health and CMV-seronegative. The DNA of the CDR3 is TGTGCCAGCAGCTCATTTTGGAGCTCTGGAAACACCATATATTTT. This translates into CASSSFWSSGNTIYF.